The present T cell receptor beta chain was sequenced within a study of cytomegalovirus exposure and HLA in healthy donors. PCR used 60 Vbeta primers and 13 Jbeta primers. As handled by the study authors: Tens of millions of unique TCR beta chains, 9.5 million to 11 million of them shared, were counted by a later analysis. Data came from immunoSEQ multiplex PCR; TCRdb stores just in-frame clones and leaves some out. From that table come the V and J calls and clone size; the DNA was used to work out D and trimming. The sample carries approximately 170,000 clones, roughly 80% recorded once. Germline CDR1 is MNHEY and CDR2 is SMNVEV (reference sequence). The CDR3 loop spans 15 amino acids. The germline V and J ends were trimmed by 5 bases and 3 bases, with 14 bases remaining between them. General study results and limits: Productive status was seen about 90% or about 30% of the time for most TCR beta V segments in an earlier analysis. Later work showed greater clonal expansion in HLA-associated TCR beta chains than in equally common others. The Asian-associated ancestry cluster reportedly had fewer N-insertions than the roughly 670-donor mean in a later analysis.

With respect to this clone: Its matching antigen is unknown.

The source is a woman aged 18-30 years in good health and CMV-seronegative. What was sequenced was PBMCs. The chain combines TRBV27 with TRBJ2-1, with D perhaps matching TRBD2 (6 bases). CDR3 sequence reads: CASSLEPAGYNEQFF. The CDR3 DNA sequence: TGTGCCAGCAGTCTAGAGCCAGCGGGCTACAATGAGCAGTTCTTC.